The sample holds many counts of the clone carrying this T cell receptor beta chain. Its antigen is undetermined. This sample was taken from a study of T cells in Graves' hyperthyroidism and ophthalmopathy. TCR beta CDR3 region amplification was performed from RNA transcripts. The primer set for the first-round RT-PCR of the TCR CDR3 was HTBI. TCRdb re-derived calls from the multiplex PCR reads in MiXCR, one entry per CDR3 protein. This sample yields roughly 380,000 distinct CDR3 sequences, of which roughly an eighth are seen a single time; approximately 5.3% belongs to the top ten. The patients, who ranged from 18 to 65 in age, presented with newly diagnosed hyperthyroidism lasting under 2 months. Germline values: CDR1 MDHEN, CDR2 SYDVKM. CDR3 length: 15 residues. The V and J ends lost 8 bases and 0 bases respectively, with 14 bases between them. General study findings and limits: Most clonotypes that expanded in the thyroid above 0.001 also showed up in blood.

This receptor was obtained from a woman aged 18-35 years with Graves' hyperthyroidism. This sequence joins TRBV28 and TRBJ2-1; possible D gene TRBD2, 5 bases. Specimen: blood. The CDR3 coding sequence is TGTGCCAGCTGCCAACGGCGGGTCTCCTACAATGAGCAGTTCTTC. Translating it yields CASCQRRVSYNEQFF.